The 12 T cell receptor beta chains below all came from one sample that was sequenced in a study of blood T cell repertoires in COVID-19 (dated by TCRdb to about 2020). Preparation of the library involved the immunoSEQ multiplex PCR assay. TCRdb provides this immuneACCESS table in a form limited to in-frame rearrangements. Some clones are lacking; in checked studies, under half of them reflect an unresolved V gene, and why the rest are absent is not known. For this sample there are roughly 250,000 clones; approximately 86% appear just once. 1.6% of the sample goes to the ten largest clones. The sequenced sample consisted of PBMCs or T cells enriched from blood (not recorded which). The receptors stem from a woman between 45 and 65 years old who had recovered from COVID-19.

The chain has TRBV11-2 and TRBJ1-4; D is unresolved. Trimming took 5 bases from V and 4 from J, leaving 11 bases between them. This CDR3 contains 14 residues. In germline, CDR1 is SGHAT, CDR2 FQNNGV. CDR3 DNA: TGTGCCAGCAGCCCAACGACACGTAATGAAAAACTGTTTTTT. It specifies CASSPTTRNEKLFF.

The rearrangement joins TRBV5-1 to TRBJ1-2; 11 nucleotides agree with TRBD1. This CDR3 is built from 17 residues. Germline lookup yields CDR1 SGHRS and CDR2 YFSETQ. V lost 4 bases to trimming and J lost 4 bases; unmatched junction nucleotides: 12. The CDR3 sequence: CASSPAGPGTGGYGYTF. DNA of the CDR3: TGCGCCAGCAGCCCCGCCGGTCCCGGGACAGGGGGCTATGGCTACACCTTC.

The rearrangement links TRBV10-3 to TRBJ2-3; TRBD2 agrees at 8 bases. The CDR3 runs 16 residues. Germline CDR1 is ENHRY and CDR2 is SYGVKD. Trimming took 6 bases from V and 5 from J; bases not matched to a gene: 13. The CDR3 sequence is CAISPGSFREGDTQYF. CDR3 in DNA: TGTGCCATCAGCCCAGGGAGCTTCCGGGAGGGAGATACGCAGTATTTT.

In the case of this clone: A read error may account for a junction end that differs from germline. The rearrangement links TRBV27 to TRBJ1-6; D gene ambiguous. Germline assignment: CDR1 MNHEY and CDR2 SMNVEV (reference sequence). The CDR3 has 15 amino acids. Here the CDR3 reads CASSLSPGFSSPLHF. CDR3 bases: TGTGCCAGCAGTCTATCACCGGGGTTCTCCTCACCCCTCCACTTT.

CDR3 amino acids: CASSLRWSASMNTEAFF. CDR3 DNA: TGCGCCAGCAGCTTACGGTGGTCTGCCTCGATGAACACTGAAGCTTTCTTT. The chain couples TRBV5-1 to TRBJ1-1; D gene uncertain. Germline V CDR1 and CDR2: SGHRS, YFSETQ. Trimming shortened V by 2 bases and J by 0 bases, and 17 bases separated the two germline ends. The CDR3 has 17 amino acids.

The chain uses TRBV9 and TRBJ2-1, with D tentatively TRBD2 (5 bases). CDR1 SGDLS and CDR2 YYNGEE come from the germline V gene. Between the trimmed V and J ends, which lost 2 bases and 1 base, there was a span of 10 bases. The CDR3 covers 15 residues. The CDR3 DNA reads TGTGCCAGCAGCGTGGGTAGCGAGTCCTACAATGAGCAGTTCTTC. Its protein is CASSVGSESYNEQFF.

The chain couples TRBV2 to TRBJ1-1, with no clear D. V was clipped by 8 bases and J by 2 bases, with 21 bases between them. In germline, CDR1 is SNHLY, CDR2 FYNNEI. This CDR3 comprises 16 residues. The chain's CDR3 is CASFGRVRRSNTEAFF. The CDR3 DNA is TGTGCCAGCTTTGGTCGGGTGAGAAGGAGTAACACTGAAGCTTTCTTT.

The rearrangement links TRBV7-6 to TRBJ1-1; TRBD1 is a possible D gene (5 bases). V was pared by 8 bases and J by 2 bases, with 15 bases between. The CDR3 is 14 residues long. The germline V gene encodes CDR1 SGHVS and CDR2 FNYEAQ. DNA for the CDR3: TGTGCCAGCCGCCCGGGACTCCTAAACACTGAAGCTTTCTTT. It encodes CASRPGLLNTEAFF.

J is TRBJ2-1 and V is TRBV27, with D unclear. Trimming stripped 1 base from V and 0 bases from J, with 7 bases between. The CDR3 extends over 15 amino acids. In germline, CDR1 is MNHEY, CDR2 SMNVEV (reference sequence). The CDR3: CASSLFSNSYNEQFF. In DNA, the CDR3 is TGTGCCAGCAGTTTATTCTCTAACTCCTACAATGAGCAGTTCTTC.

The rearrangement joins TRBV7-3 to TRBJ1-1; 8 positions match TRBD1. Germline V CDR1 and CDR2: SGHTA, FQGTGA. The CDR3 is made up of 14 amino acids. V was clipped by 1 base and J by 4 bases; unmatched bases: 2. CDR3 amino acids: CASSLMQGATEAFF. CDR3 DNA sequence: TGTGCCAGCAGCTTAATGCAGGGGGCCACTGAAGCTTTCTTT.

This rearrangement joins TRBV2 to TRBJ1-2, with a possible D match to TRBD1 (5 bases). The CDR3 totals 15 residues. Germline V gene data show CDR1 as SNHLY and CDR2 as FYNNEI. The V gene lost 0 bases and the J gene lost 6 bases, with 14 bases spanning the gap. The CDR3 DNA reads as TGTGCCAGCAGTGAAGCTCCAGGGCGGGGACATGGCTACACCTTC. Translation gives CASSEAPGRGHGYTF.

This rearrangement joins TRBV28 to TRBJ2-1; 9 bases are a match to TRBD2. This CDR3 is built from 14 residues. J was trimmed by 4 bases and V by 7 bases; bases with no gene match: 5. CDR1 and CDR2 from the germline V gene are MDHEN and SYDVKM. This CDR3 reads CASISSGKYNEQFF. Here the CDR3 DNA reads TGTGCCAGCATTTCTAGCGGGAAATACAATGAGCAGTTCTTC.